This TCR beta chain comes out of a study of breast tumors, draining lymph nodes, adjacent tissues. Axillary draining lymph nodes of breast cancer patients supplied the node samples. This clonotype was found many times. Just one base apart from a much larger clone, this may be a read error. One entry per CDR3 protein, called by TCRdb with MiXCR from the multiplex PCR reads. In the table there are some 85,000 distinct CDR3 sequences, approximately 30% of which are singletons. Germline V gene lookup returns CDR1 DFQATT and CDR2 SNEGSKA (reference sequence). The CDR3 runs 14 residues. The clonotype was recovered from a female donor with breast cancer. Some clones in this sample may be carry-over from other donors' samples. The chain uses TRBV20-1 and TRBJ1-3, with TRBD1 identical over 7 bases. Sequenced sample: axillary lymph node tissue. CDR3: CSARDRVRGTTIYF. The CDR3 DNA follows: TGCAGTGCTCGGGACAGAGTGAGAGGAACCACCATATATTTT.